One and the same sample provided the 31 T cell receptor beta chains below, sequenced in a study of T-cell reconstitution after alpha-beta-depleted transplantation in children. Unique molecular identifiers were incorporated into the prepared TCRbeta library. Using its own MiXCR run on the PCR reads, TCRdb lists one record per CDR3 protein. The sample lists 250,000 to 400,000 distinct CDR3 sequences; more than 20% were seen once. This sample comprised PBMCs, mostly from graft donor cells, obtained 180 days after TCRalphabeta/CD19-depleted stem cell transplant. These receptor sequences come from a male patient aged 5 to 17 who had a stem cell transplant for acute lymphoblastic leukemia, so the T cells may come from the graft donor.

This clonotype has more than one count but fewer than ten. The chain has TRBV4-1 and TRBJ1-2; D ambiguous. The CDR3 consists of 15 residues. Looked up from germline, CDR1 is MGHRA and CDR2 is YSYEKL. V lost 4 bases and J 0 bases, leaving 12 bases between the germline ends. The CDR3 sequence is CASSPMVSSNYGYTF. The CDR3, as DNA: TGCGCCAGCAGCCCCATGGTTAGTTCTAACTATGGCTACACCTTC.

This clonotype was counted a few times. The chain carries TRBV5-1 and TRBJ2-2; D assignment may be TRBD1 or TRBD2 (5 bases each). The CDR3 length is 15 residues. Germline values: CDR1 SGHRS, CDR2 YFSETQ. Between the trimmed V and J ends, which lost 4 bases and 3 bases, there was a span of 13 bases. The CDR3 here is CASSPGQVDTGELFF. The CDR3 DNA is TGCGCCAGCAGCCCGGGGCAGGTGGACACCGGGGAGCTGTTTTTT.

This clonotype was seen many times. The chain joins TRBV4-2 to TRBJ2-1; 13 bases map to TRBD2. Trimming cost V 3 bases and J 5 bases; bases outside gene matches: 4. In germline, CDR1 is LGHNA, CDR2 YNFKEQ. The CDR3 covers 16 residues. CDR3 residues: CASSHIGTSGNNEQFF. For the CDR3, the DNA is TGTGCCAGCAGCCATATCGGGACTAGCGGGAACAATGAGCAGTTCTTC.

This clonotype was counted a few times. The rearrangement links TRBV5-1 to TRBJ1-6; unclear D gene. Looked up from germline, CDR1 is SGHRS and CDR2 is YFSETQ. The CDR3 extends over 14 amino acids. Trimming removed 0 bases at V and 8 bases at J, with 9 bases between. The CDR3 region has the DNA TGCGCCAGCAGCTTGGAGGGCCCTTATTCACCCCTCCACTTT. It is translated as CASSLEGPYSPLHF.

About this clonotype: One base away lies a much larger clone, so this may be a sequencing read error. The chain couples TRBV20-1 to TRBJ2-1, with 7 bases lining up with TRBD1. Looked up from germline, CDR1 is DFQATT and CDR2 is SNEGSKA (reference sequence). Trimming removed 0 bases from V and 0 bases from J; junction bases left unmatched: 14. This CDR3 contains 19 residues. The CDR3 nucleotides are TGCAGTGCTAGAGATAACTCCCAACAGGGGCGTAGCTCCTACAATGAGCAGTTCTTC. This encodes CSARDNSQQGRSSYNEQFF.

This clonotype appeared a few times. The junction shows a germline mismatch at one end, possibly a read error. This chain uses TRBV5-1 with TRBJ2-1, with 13 nucleotides matching TRBD2. This CDR3 is built from 11 residues. Germline assignment: CDR1 SGHRS and CDR2 YFSETQ. CDR3 coding DNA: TGCGCCAGCAAGACTAGCGGGAGGCCCGTCTTC. It specifies CASKTSGRPVF.

This chain joins TRBV5-1 and TRBJ2-1; D not resolved. Germline V CDR1 and CDR2: SGHRS, YFSETQ. The CDR3 totals 16 residues. V lost 4 bases and J 0 bases, leaving 14 bases between the germline ends. Here the CDR3 reads CASSRSPFSSYNEQFF. The CDR3, as DNA: TGCGCCAGCAGCCGGAGCCCATTCAGCTCCTACAATGAGCAGTTCTTC.

This clonotype was counted a few times. This chain connects TRBV7-8 to TRBJ2-7; 10 bases line up with TRBD2. Germline loops: CDR1 SGHVS, CDR2 FQNEAQ. The V gene end was trimmed by 5 bases and the J gene end by 4 bases; junction bases not matched to a gene: 8. This CDR3 spans 15 amino acids. Written as DNA, the CDR3 is TGTGCCAGCAGCGCCAGCGGGAGGGCCCTTTACGAGCAGTACTTC. This encodes CASSASGRALYEQYF.

This clonotype was seen a few times. The rearrangement links TRBV2 to TRBJ1-5; 7 nucleotides agree with TRBD1. CDR3 size: 13 residues. Germline lookup yields CDR1 SNHLY and CDR2 FYNNEI. The ends lost 6 bases at V and 7 bases at J; junction bases unmatched: 6. This chain's CDR3 is CASRQGNRQPQHF. CDR3 bases: TGTGCCAGCAGACAGGGGAATCGACAGCCCCAGCATTTT.

This clonotype was detected ten times or more. J is TRBJ2-7 and V is TRBV5-1; possibly TRBD2 for D (6 bases). This CDR3 is built from 15 residues. The ends were cut back, 0 bases at V and 0 bases at J, with 10 bases in the middle. The germline CDR1 and CDR2 sequences are SGHRS and YFSETQ. The CDR3 is CASSLEVGSSYEQYF. The CDR3 nucleotides are TGCGCCAGCAGCTTGGAGGTCGGGAGCTCCTACGAGCAGTACTTC. The whole variable domain, remainder taken from reference TRBV5-1 and TRBJ2-7, is KAGVTQTPRYLIKTRGQQVTLSCSPISGHRSVSWYQQTPGQGLQFLFEYFSETQRNKGNFPGRFSGRQFSNSRSEMNVSTLELGDSALYLCASSLEVGSSYEQYFGPGTRLTVT.

The chain carries TRBV6-2 or TRBV6-3 and TRBJ1-5, with 8 bases fitting TRBD1. Germline lookup yields CDR1 MNHEY and CDR2 SVGEGT. Trimming removed 6 bases from V and 5 bases from J; junction bases left unmatched: 9. The CDR3 runs 15 residues. For the CDR3, the DNA is TGTGCCAGCAGGACAGGGGCAATCCTTTATCAGCCCCAGCATTTT. Amino acid sequence: CASRTGAILYQPQHF.

This clonotype was observed a few times. V usage is TRBV6-2 or TRBV6-3 and J usage is TRBJ2-1, with 13 bases lining up with TRBD2. V trimming: 2 bases; J trimming: 3 bases; junction bases outside the gene matches: 16. Germline loops: CDR1 MNHEY, CDR2 SVGEGT. CDR3 length: 21 residues. This CDR3 reads CASSYRVLGLAGPGIYNEQFF. The CDR3 DNA is TGTGCCAGCAGTTACCGGGTATTGGGACTAGCGGGACCGGGCATCTACAATGAGCAGTTCTTC.

This clonotype has only a few counts. The genes are TRBV14 and TRBJ1-1; no reliable D call. CDR1 SGHDN and CDR2 FVKESK come from the germline V gene. The CDR3 sequence is 13 residues long. V lost 4 bases and J lost 3, with 9 bases in between. CDR3 bases: TGTGCCAGCAGCCCCGGGCCCTACACTGAAGCTTTCTTT. It encodes CASSPGPYTEAFF.

The chain is built from TRBV20-1 and TRBJ2-7, with 14 bases matching TRBD2. This CDR3 contains 17 residues. V shed 0 bases, J shed 4 bases, and the junction held 8 bases outside the gene matches. Germline CDR1 DFQATT, CDR2 SNEGSKA (reference sequence). This CDR3 reads CSARDLIRLAGGYEQYF. CDR3 in DNA: TGCAGTGCTAGAGATCTAATCCGACTAGCGGGGGGGTACGAGCAGTACTTC.

This clonotype came up a few times. The chain employs TRBV15 and TRBJ2-1; D gene ambiguous. The CDR3 extends over 15 amino acids. Germline V lookup: CDR1 LNHNV, CDR2 YYDKDF (reference sequence). V lost 1 base and J lost 0, with 7 bases in between. This chain's CDR3 is CATSRGFGSYNEQFF. Written as DNA, the CDR3 is TGTGCCACCAGCAGAGGGTTCGGCTCCTACAATGAGCAGTTCTTC. The full variable domain, in which reference TRBV15 and TRBJ2-1 provide the parts outside the CDR3, is DAMVIQNPRYQVTQFGKPVTLSCSQTLNHNVMYWYQQKSSQAPKLLFHYYDKDFNNEADTPDNFQSRRPNTSFCFLDIRSPGLGDTAMYLCATSRGFGSYNEQFFGPGTRLTVL.

The chain links TRBV4-1 to TRBJ2-7, with D hard to call. Germline CDR1 reads MGHRA; CDR2 reads YSYEKL. The CDR3 loop spans 11 amino acids. V shed 4 bases and J shed 7 bases, with 8 bases lying between them. CDR3 protein: CASSRAGEQYF. CDR3 DNA: TGCGCCAGCAGCCGTGCCGGGGAGCAGTACTTC.

V gene TRBV6-5 combines with J gene TRBJ1-2; D might be TRBD1 (6 bases). There are 15 residues in the CDR3. Trimming left V 4 bases short and J 2 bases short, with 14 bases between. Germline values: CDR1 MNHEY, CDR2 SVGAGI. The CDR3: CASSSVTGYNYGYTF. Written as DNA, the CDR3 is TGTGCCAGCAGTTCCGTGACAGGTTACAACTATGGCTACACCTTC.

A few counts support this clonotype. The chain uses TRBV12-3 or TRBV12-4 and TRBJ1-1; D is possibly TRBD1 (6 bases). Trimming cost V 5 bases and J 1 base, with 11 bases left between them. The CDR3 has 14 residues. The CDR3 loop reads CASSPLDRNTEAFF. CDR3 DNA sequence: TGTGCCAGCAGTCCGCTGGACAGGAACACTGAAGCTTTCTTT.

The chain joins TRBV12-3 or TRBV12-4 to TRBJ1-2; D ambiguous. V was trimmed by 2 bases and J by 2 bases, leaving 6 bases between them. There are 13 residues in the CDR3. This CDR3 is CASSLSGNYGYTF. CDR3 DNA sequence: TGTGCCAGCAGTTTATCCGGGAACTATGGCTACACCTTC.

In its sample, this clonotype was seen a few times. The chain carries TRBV19 and TRBJ2-6; D gene unclear. Trimming removed 2 bases from V and 0 bases from J, with 5 bases in between. Per the germline V gene, CDR1 is LNHDA and CDR2 is SQIVND (reference sequence). The CDR3 is 15 amino acids. CDR3 loop: CASSIWGSGANVLTF. As DNA, the CDR3 is TGTGCCAGTAGTATATGGGGCTCTGGGGCCAACGTCCTGACTTTC.

This clonotype was seen only a few times. CDR3 sequence reads: CASSLADRTYEQYF. As DNA, the CDR3 is TGCGCCAGCAGCTTGGCGGACAGGACTTACGAGCAGTACTTC. The chain employs TRBV5-1 and TRBJ2-7; 7 bases map to TRBD1. Germline CDR1 is SGHRS and CDR2 is YFSETQ. V lost 0 bases to trimming and J lost 4 bases; unmatched junction nucleotides: 4. The CDR3 contains 14 residues.

The CDR3 loop reads CASSFRIQETQYF. CDR3 coding DNA: TGTGCCAGCAGCTTTAGGATCCAGGAAACGCAGTATTTT. The chain has TRBV7-7 and TRBJ2-3; unclear D gene. This CDR3 spans 13 amino acids. Deletions cut 3 bases from V and 9 bases from J, with 13 bases between. CDR1 is SSHAT, CDR2 FNYEAQ, per germline (reference sequence).

V is TRBV10-3 and J is TRBJ2-7; 8 bases are shared with TRBD1. The CDR3 is 14 residues long. Per germline, CDR1 ENHRY and CDR2 SYGVKD. V lost 6 bases and J lost 1; bases outside the gene matches: 5. CDR3 in amino acids: CAISRQGFSYEQYF. The CDR3 DNA is TGTGCCATCAGCCGACAGGGGTTTTCCTACGAGCAGTACTTC.

This sequence joins TRBV11-1 and TRBJ2-7, with a weak D call TRBD2 (5 bases). CDR1 is SGHAT, CDR2 FQDESV, per germline (reference sequence). The V end lost 2 bases, the J end lost 0 bases, and 20 bases lay between the germline ends. The CDR3 has 18 amino acids. CDR3 in amino acids: CASSLRPFLATVSYEQYF. The CDR3 DNA follows: TGTGCCAGCAGCTTACGCCCCTTTCTAGCTACCGTCTCCTACGAGCAGTACTTC.

This clonotype was observed a few times. The CDR3 region has the DNA TGTGCCAGCAGCTTAGCGTTCGGAGCCCTGGCCTATGGCTACACCTTC. This encodes CASSLAFGALAYGYTF. V usage is TRBV7-9 and J usage is TRBJ1-2; D not certain. Trimming stripped 0 bases from V and 4 bases from J, with 15 bases between. The CDR3 contains 16 residues. The germline V gene encodes CDR1 SEHNR and CDR2 FQNEAQ (reference sequence).

This clonotype has only a few counts. V and J are TRBV13 and TRBJ1-1; D gene uncertain. This CDR3 comprises 12 residues. Between the trimmed V and J ends, which lost 6 bases and 4 bases, there was a span of 9 bases. Germline V gene lookup returns CDR1 PRHDT and CDR2 FYEKMQ (reference sequence). The DNA for the CDR3 is TGTGCCAGCAGATCCATCGGCACTGAAGCTTTCTTT. Translated: CASRSIGTEAFF. Supplemented by reference TRBV13 and TRBJ1-1, the full variable domain reads AAGVIQSPRHLIKEKRETATLKCYPIPRHDTVYWYQQGPGQDPQFLISFYEKMQSDKGSIPDRFSAQQFSDYHSELNMSSLELGDSALYFCASRSIGTEAFFGQGTRLTVV.

The V call is TRBV11-2, the J call TRBJ2-3, with D unclear. Trimming left V 4 bases short and J 5 bases short, with 10 bases between. Germline assignment: CDR1 SGHAT and CDR2 FQNNGV. The CDR3 has 13 amino acids. CDR3 DNA sequence: TGTGCCAGCAGCTATTTCCCCGGAGATACGCAGTATTTT. It specifies CASSYFPGDTQYF.

The sample holds many counts of this clonotype. V usage is TRBV5-1 and J usage is TRBJ2-3; D is unclear. Germline CDR1 is SGHRS and CDR2 is YFSETQ. Between the trimmed V and J ends, which lost 0 bases and 3 bases, there was a span of 8 bases. The CDR3 covers 14 residues. The CDR3 reads CASSLEIVTDTQYF. CDR3 bases: TGCGCCAGCAGCTTGGAGATCGTGACAGATACGCAGTATTTT.

In its sample, this clonotype was seen a few times. This sequence joins TRBV18 and TRBJ2-1; 15 bases match TRBD2. CDR1 and CDR2 from the germline V gene are KGHSH and LQKENI. The CDR3 length is 16 residues. Trimming removed 3 bases from V and 4 bases from J; junction bases left unmatched: 1. The chain's CDR3 is CASSPGLAGGYNEQFF. CDR3 DNA: TGTGCCAGCTCACCGGGACTAGCGGGAGGTTACAATGAGCAGTTCTTC. The full variable domain, in which reference TRBV18 and TRBJ2-1 provide the parts outside the CDR3, is NAGVMQNPRHLVRRRGQEARLRCSPMKGHSHVYWYRQLPEEGLKFMVYLQKENIIDESGMPKERFSAEFPKEGPSILRIQQVVRGDSAAYFCASSPGLAGGYNEQFFGPGTRLTVL.

The V and J genes are TRBV20-1 and TRBJ1-5, with a possible D match to TRBD2 (6 bases). TRBJ2-3 explains the end of the DNA better; the J call may be wrong. CDR1 and CDR2 from the germline V gene are DFQATT and SNEGSKA (reference sequence). This CDR3 region has 16 residues. CDR3 loop: CSARDGGAWSNQPQYF. DNA of the CDR3: TGCAGTGCTAGAGATGGAGGGGCGTGGAGCAATCAGCCCCAGTATTTT.

V usage is TRBV5-1 and J usage is TRBJ2-1, with D possibly being TRBD1 (5 bases). The CDR3 covers 13 residues. Germline V gene sequence: CDR1 SGHRS, CDR2 YFSETQ. V lost 0 bases, J lost 9 bases, and 10 bases lay in between. CDR3 bases: TGCGCCAGCAGCTTGGAGGCCAGGGCTGAGCAGTTCTTC. Translated: CASSLEARAEQFF. Full variable domain (missing parts from reference TRBV5-1 and TRBJ2-1): KAGVTQTPRYLIKTRGQQVTLSCSPISGHRSVSWYQQTPGQGLQFLFEYFSETQRNKGNFPGRFSGRQFSNSRSEMNVSTLELGDSALYLCASSLEARAEQFFGPGTRLTVL.